This passage covers 15 T cell receptor beta chains from one sample sequenced in a study of blood T cell repertoires in COVID-19 (TCRdb year 2020). The method was the immunoSEQ multiplex PCR assay. This is the immuneACCESS table as TCRdb keeps it, with only in-frame sequences that have V and J called. A part of the clones is gone; compared with another copy, unresolved V genes explain less than half, and the rest is unexplained. A total of some 44,000 clones appear in this sample, around 92% of them only once. The biggest ten clones account for around 11% of the sample. Sequenced: peripheral blood. The receptors originated from a human donor in a cohort sampled during active COVID-19.

The chain employs TRBV4-1 and TRBJ2-3; D is uncertain. The V gene lost 0 bases and the J gene lost 1 base, with 11 bases spanning the gap. The CDR3 has 16 amino acids. CDR1 and CDR2 (germline): MGHRA, YSYEKL. The CDR3, as DNA: TGCGCCAGCAGCCAAGATCGAGGCGGCCGCACAGATACGCAGTATTTT. This encodes CASSQDRGGRTDTQYF.

The rearrangement uses TRBV10-3 and TRBJ2-1, with 9 bases that match TRBD2. Trimming cost V 10 bases and J 8 bases; bases outside gene matches: 9. Germline V gene sequence: CDR1 ENHRY, CDR2 SYGVKD. This CDR3 contains 13 residues. The CDR3 DNA is TGTGCCACAACCTGGCGGGAGGGACATGAGCAGTTCTTC. Translated, it gives CATTWREGHEQFF.

CDR3 in DNA: TGTGCCAGCAGGCGTACTAGTAACGAGCAGTACTTC. Its protein is CASRRTSNEQYF. The rearrangement joins TRBV6-5 to TRBJ2-7; maybe TRBD2 (5 bases). The germline V gene has CDR1 MNHEY and CDR2 SVGAGI. The length of the CDR3 is 12 residues. V was cut by 6 bases and J by 5 bases, with 11 bases left in between.

V is TRBV7-2 and J is TRBJ2-7; 7 nucleotides agree with TRBD1. This CDR3 contains 15 residues. Trimming cost V 3 bases and J 6 bases; bases outside gene matches: 11. Germline V gene lookup returns CDR1 SGHTA and CDR2 FQGNSA. CDR3 bases: TGTGCCAGCAGCTTCAGGGGGTCGGACTCGCGCGAGCAGTACTTC. As protein: CASSFRGSDSREQYF.

This clone was recorded only once. The V gene is TRBV28, the J gene TRBJ2-7; the match to TRBD2 covers 7 bases. This CDR3 comprises 16 residues. The V gene's germline CDR1 is MDHEN and CDR2 SYDVKM. V lost 4 bases and J lost 0; bases outside the gene matches: 9. The CDR3 sequence: CASSSVREVRSYEQYF. The CDR3 DNA follows: TGTGCCAGCAGTTCAGTCCGGGAGGTACGCTCCTACGAGCAGTACTTC.

The chain couples TRBV9 to TRBJ2-3; TRBD2 agrees at 12 bases. This CDR3 spans 16 amino acids. Germline values: CDR1 SGDLS, CDR2 YYNGEE. J gave up 6 bases and V 4 bases, and 9 bases lay outside the gene matches. Here the CDR3 reads CASSLAGGLLADTQYF. The CDR3 DNA reads TGTGCCAGCAGCCTAGCGGGGGGGCTCCTTGCGGATACGCAGTATTTT.

This clone was counted once. This rearrangement joins TRBV10-3 to TRBJ2-1; 7 bases align to TRBD2. This CDR3 is 15 amino acids long. Germline lookup yields CDR1 ENHRY and CDR2 SYGVKD. The J segment lost 5 bases and the V segment lost 3 bases, leaving 7 bases of the junction unmatched. The chain's CDR3 is CAISELSAGDNEQFF. For the CDR3, the DNA is TGTGCCATCAGTGAACTATCGGCGGGAGACAATGAGCAGTTCTTC.

This rearrangement joins TRBV4-3 to TRBJ1-4; D remains unclear. Germline lookup yields CDR1 LGHNA and CDR2 YSLEER. V dropped 2 bases and J dropped 7 bases, with 23 bases sitting between them. The CDR3 is 18 residues long. The CDR3 loop reads CASSQIPTFTVLGEKLFF. For the CDR3, the DNA is TGCGCCAGCAGCCAAATCCCTACCTTTACAGTGCTGGGTGAAAAACTGTTTTTT.

V usage is TRBV4-1 and J usage is TRBJ1-3; D unresolved. CDR1 and CDR2 (germline): MGHRA, YSYEKL. The ends were cut back, 0 bases at V and 0 bases at J, with 6 bases in the middle. This CDR3 region has 15 residues. In DNA form, the CDR3 reads TGCGCCAGCAGCCAAGAAGCGGTCTCTGGAAACACCATATATTTT. The encoded protein is CASSQEAVSGNTIYF.

The genes are TRBV3-1 (or the pseudogene TRBV3-2) and TRBJ1-5, with 10 bases lining up with TRBD1. With V trimmed by 4 bases and J by 7 bases, 7 bases remained unmatched. CDR1 and CDR2 (germline): LGHDT, YNNKEL (reference sequence). This CDR3 has 15 amino acids. The CDR3 nucleotides read TGTGCCAGCAGCCCGTCGGGACAGGGGAGCCAGCCCCAGCATTTT. Encoded protein: CASSPSGQGSQPQHF.

The chain combines TRBV19 with TRBJ2-1; 7 bases map to TRBD2. CDR3 length: 15 amino acids. Germline lookup yields CDR1 LNHDA and CDR2 SQIVND (reference sequence). V lost 3 bases to trimming and J lost 4 bases; unmatched junction nucleotides: 6. In DNA, the CDR3 is TGTGCCAGTAGTATGGAACTAGCGTCTTACAATGAGCAGTTCTTC. It encodes CASSMELASYNEQFF.

The V call is TRBV30, the J call TRBJ1-1; D is possibly TRBD1 (5 bases). The germline CDR1 and CDR2 sequences are GTSNPN and SVGIG (reference sequence). V dropped 3 bases and J dropped 1 base, with 15 bases sitting between them. The CDR3 is 15 amino acids. This CDR3 reads CAWRVAGAPNTEAFF. The CDR3 DNA reads TGTGCCTGGAGGGTTGCTGGGGCGCCGAACACTGAAGCTTTCTTT.

The chain is built from TRBV7-6 and TRBJ2-2; TRBD2 agrees at 8 bases. The germline CDR1 and CDR2 sequences are SGHVS and FNYEAQ. The CDR3 is 18 residues long. V gave up 1 base and J gave up 1 base; unmatched junction bases: 8. Here the CDR3 DNA reads TGTGCCAGCAGCTTAGAGACGGGAGGGGGGATGAACACCGGGGAGCTGTTTTTT. Residues: CASSLETGGGMNTGELFF.

J is TRBJ2-3 and V is TRBV19; 11 nucleotides align to TRBD2. The CDR3 is 14 residues long. The germline gives CDR1 LNHDA, CDR2 SQIVND (reference sequence). V shed 8 bases, J shed 7 bases, and the junction held 8 bases outside the gene matches. CDR3 region: CASGSSGRGNTQYF. The CDR3 bases are TGTGCCAGTGGCAGTAGCGGGAGGGGGAATACGCAGTATTTT.

The chain employs TRBV6-4 and TRBJ2-7; 7 bases line up with TRBD2. Germline CDR1 and CDR2: MRHNA and SNTAGT. Trimming cost V 9 bases and J 3 bases; bases outside gene matches: 8. The CDR3 has 13 residues. DNA of the CDR3: TGTGCCAGGAGGGCCCGGGACTACTACGAGCAGTACTTC. As protein: CARRARDYYEQYF.